The subject of this entry is one TCR beta chain. These data are taken from a study of blood T cell repertoires in COVID-19. Study-wide context: Acute-phase and convalescent COVID-19 samples originated in the United States, Italy and Spain. Sources were T cells, B-cell-depleted T cells, or PBMCs; the material itself was cDNA or gDNA.

Per the original data handling: Counts of nucleated cells, estimated from reference gene primer amplification, were obtained. Sequenced by immunoSEQ multiplex PCR; TCRdb stores in-frame clones only, minus some. That table furnishes V, J and clone size, whereas the DNA furnished D and trimming. Of under 80,000 clones in the sample, around 83% were seen once. With V trimmed by 1 base and J by 3 bases, 3 bases remained unmatched. The germline gives CDR1 SGHTA, CDR2 FQGNSA. The CDR3 covers 16 residues. The chain couples TRBV7-2 to TRBJ2-7; 13 bases line up with TRBD2. The sequenced sample consisted of peripheral blood. The clonotype originates from a woman aged 55-69 years with acute or convalescent COVID-19. The CDR3 coding sequence is TGTGCCAGCAGCTTAGATGGGACTAGCGGGGTCTACGAGCAGTACTTC. Protein product: CASSLDGTSGVYEQYF.